This passage covers 20 T cell receptor beta chains from one sample sequenced in a study of blood T cell repertoires in COVID-19. Only in-frame clones appear in the TCRdb table, and some are missing; sequencing was by immunoSEQ multiplex PCR. The sample includes more than 250,000 clones, around 83% seen only once; the top ten take approximately 1.3%. Source material: peripheral blood. Source of these receptors: a woman between 50 and 59 years old with acute or convalescent COVID-19.

The chain has TRBV2 and TRBJ2-1; tentative D call: TRBD2 (6 bases). Germline-derived CDR1 and CDR2 are SNHLY and FYNNEI. The length of the CDR3 is 12 residues. Between the trimmed V and J ends, which lost 6 bases and 13 bases, there was a span of 16 bases. The CDR3 loop reads CASSYGEANQFF. CDR3 DNA: TGTGCCAGCAGCTACGGGGAGGCGAATCAGTTCTTC.

Points on this clone: Other DNA sequences in this specimen translate into the identical CDR3. The rearrangement uses TRBV6-5 and TRBJ1-3; 7 bases are shared with TRBD1. The CDR3 is 14 amino acids. Trimming took 5 bases from V and 2 from J; bases not matched to a gene: 3. CDR1 is MNHEY, CDR2 SVGAGI, per germline. The chain's CDR3 is CASSRDRAGNTIYF. CDR3 nucleotide sequence: TGTGCCAGCAGTCGAGACAGGGCTGGAAACACCATATATTTT.

This chain uses TRBV5-4 with TRBJ1-1; 9 nucleotides match TRBD1. CDR1 and CDR2 (germline): SGHNT, YYREEE (reference sequence). The V and J ends lost 4 bases and 3 bases, in that order; junction bases with no gene match: 13. There are 17 residues in the CDR3. CDR3 in amino acids: CASSAPGQGRWDTEAFF. The CDR3 nucleotides are TGTGCCAGCAGCGCCCCGGGACAGGGACGATGGGACACTGAAGCTTTCTTT.

The CDR3 bases are TGTGCCAGCAGGACTCCTAGCTCTGGAAACACCATATATTTT. This translates into CASRTPSSGNTIYF. The chain uses TRBV6-5 and TRBJ1-3; D ambiguous. V was clipped by 6 bases and J by 0 bases, with 9 bases between them. CDR3 size: 14 residues. The germline gives CDR1 MNHEY, CDR2 SVGAGI.

V is TRBV9 and J is TRBJ2-5, with D tentatively TRBD2 (5 bases). The germline V gene encodes CDR1 SGDLS and CDR2 YYNGEE. Trimming stripped 3 bases from V and 0 bases from J, with 15 bases between. The CDR3 length is 16 residues. The CDR3 protein is CASSGRKAGDQETQYF. CDR3 in DNA: TGTGCCAGCAGCGGGAGGAAGGCGGGCGACCAAGAGACCCAGTACTTC.

The V gene is TRBV7-8, the J gene TRBJ1-6, with TRBD1 matching over 10 bases. CDR1 and CDR2 from the germline V gene are SGHVS and FQNEAQ. The CDR3 runs 14 residues. With 5 bases clipped from V and 10 bases from J, the junction kept 5 bases outside the gene matches. CDR3 in DNA: TGTGCCAGCAGCAACGACAGGGGGCAGTCACCCCTCCACTTT. This codes for CASSNDRGQSPLHF. The full variable domain, rest sourced from reference TRBV7-8 and TRBJ1-6, is GAGVSQSPRYKVAKRGQDVALRCDPISGHVSLFWYQQALGQGPEFLTYFQNEAQLDKSGLPSDRFFAERPEGSVSTLKIQRTQQEDSAVYLCASSNDRGQSPLHFGNGTRLTVT.

This clone was detected only a few times. The V gene is TRBV19, the J gene TRBJ2-4, with TRBD1 as a possible D gene (6 bases). Trimming pared 0 bases from V and 8 bases from J, leaving 17 bases between. CDR1 and CDR2 (germline): LNHDA, SQIVND (reference sequence). This CDR3 has 16 residues. CDR3 amino acids: CASSIDKGGSQYIQYF. The CDR3 DNA follows: TGTGCCAGTAGTATAGATAAAGGGGGAAGTCAATACATTCAGTACTTC.

The genes are TRBV6-6 and TRBJ2-7, with 12 bases that match TRBD2. The CDR3 extends over 15 amino acids. Germline V gene sequence: CDR1 MNHNY, CDR2 SVGAGI (reference sequence). Germline trimming cut 0 bases from V and 6 bases from J; bases unmatched to any gene: 3. The chain's CDR3 is CASSYSTSGRPEQYF. CDR3 coding DNA: TGTGCCAGCAGTTACTCGACTAGCGGGAGACCCGAGCAGTACTTC.

This clone has a single count. This sequence joins TRBV11-2 and TRBJ1-6; D remains ambiguous. V was shortened by 1 base and J by 7 bases, with 14 bases between the two germline ends. CDR1 and CDR2 from the germline V gene are SGHAT and FQNNGV. The CDR3 sequence is 16 residues long. In DNA, the CDR3 is TGTGCCAGCAGCTTAGTTGGGCGGGTTCCGAATTCACCCCTCCACTTT. This gives the protein CASSLVGRVPNSPLHF.

This clone was seen a few times. The CDR3 DNA reads as TGCGCCAGCGCCCAGGCGGGGAGCAATCAGCCCCAGCATTTT. Translated: CASAQAGSNQPQHF. This chain connects TRBV10-1 to TRBJ1-5; D is ambiguous. The V and J ends lost 8 bases and 1 base respectively, with 12 bases between them. CDR1 and CDR2 (germline): WNHNN, SYGVQD (reference sequence). CDR3 length: 14 residues.

The chain carries TRBV7-8 and TRBJ2-7, with a possible D match to TRBD1 (5 bases). The germline CDR1 and CDR2 sequences are SGHVS and FQNEAQ. This CDR3 contains 15 residues. Trimming took off 4 bases at V and 0 bases at J, with 13 bases between the two ends. The CDR3 bases are TGTGCCAGCAGCTCCCGGACACCTGACTCCTACGAGCAGTACGTC. Translating gives CASSSRTPDSYEQYV.

The chain couples TRBV27 to TRBJ1-3; a weak D match, TRBD1 (6 bases). This CDR3 region has 15 residues. Trimming took 6 bases from V and 4 from J, leaving 16 bases between them. Germline CDR1 and CDR2: MNHEY and SMNVEV (reference sequence). The CDR3 DNA reads as TGTGCCAGCAGCCCTCGAGGGGGAACCGGAAACACCATATATTTT. It encodes CASSPRGGTGNTIYF.

The chain has TRBV25-1 and TRBJ2-1; a weak D match, TRBD2 (6 bases). V was trimmed by 5 bases and J by 10 bases, leaving 9 bases between them. CDR1 is MGHDK, CDR2 SYGVNS, per germline. The CDR3 totals 11 residues. DNA for the CDR3: TGTGCCAGCAGTCTCGGACTAGAGCAGTTCTTC. Protein product: CASSLGLEQFF.

The chain links TRBV5-4 to TRBJ2-3; D might be TRBD1 (5 bases). Trimming cost V 0 bases and J 4 bases, with 9 bases left between them. Looked up from germline, CDR1 is SGHNT and CDR2 is YYREEE (reference sequence). This CDR3 comprises 14 residues. As DNA, the CDR3 is TGTGCCAGCAGCTTGGTCGACAGTTCAGATACGCAGTATTTT. This sequence encodes CASSLVDSSDTQYF.

This clone was seen a handful of times. The genes are TRBV27 and TRBJ2-1; 10 bases are shared with TRBD1. This CDR3 is 14 amino acids long. The ends lost 8 bases at V and 2 bases at J; junction bases unmatched: 3. Looked up from germline, CDR1 is MNHEY and CDR2 is SMNVEV (reference sequence). CDR3: CASADRGPYNEQFF. In DNA, the CDR3 is TGTGCCAGCGCAGACAGGGGGCCCTACAATGAGCAGTTCTTC.

The gene calls are TRBV5-1 and TRBJ1-2; 10 bases are shared with TRBD1. The CDR3 loop spans 15 amino acids. In germline, CDR1 is SGHRS, CDR2 YFSETQ. The V gene end was trimmed by 5 bases and the J gene end by 2 bases; junction bases not matched to a gene: 6. Here the CDR3 reads CASRAGTGENYGYTF. The CDR3 nucleotides read TGCGCCAGCAGGGCCGGGACAGGGGAGAACTATGGCTACACCTTC.

The chain employs TRBV7-2 and TRBJ1-1, with 7 nucleotides matching TRBD1. J gave up 3 bases and V 5 bases, and 3 bases lay outside the gene matches. The germline V gene has CDR1 SGHTA and CDR2 FQGNSA. The CDR3 length is 13 residues. The CDR3 loop reads CASSPTGDTEAFF. CDR3 DNA sequence: TGTGCCAGCAGCCCCACAGGGGACACTGAAGCTTTCTTT.

The V call is TRBV12-5, the J call TRBJ2-3; 9 nucleotides agree with TRBD2. Germline values: CDR1 LGHNT, CDR2 FRNRAP. The junction had 8 bases not matched to a gene; V was cut back by 4 bases and J by 6 bases. The CDR3 contains 15 residues. Here the CDR3 DNA reads TGTGCTAGTGGTTCCTTAGCGGGGGCCCTTGATACGCAGTATTTT. Encoded protein: CASGSLAGALDTQYF.

CDR3 sequence (DNA): TGTGCCAGCCTTAGGACAGGGAAAAGCGAGCAGTACTTC. Translating gives CASLRTGKSEQYF. This rearrangement joins TRBV12-3 or TRBV12-4 to TRBJ2-7; TRBD1 matches 8 bases. This CDR3 has 13 residues. The V and J ends lost 8 bases and 6 bases, in that order; junction bases with no gene match: 9.

The rearrangement joins TRBV27 to TRBJ1-2; 8 bases are shared with TRBD1. CDR3 length: 13 residues. Per the germline V gene, CDR1 is MNHEY and CDR2 is SMNVEV (reference sequence). V gave up 6 bases and J gave up 13 bases; unmatched junction bases: 13. The chain's CDR3 is CASRTPDRAEFTF. The CDR3 nucleotides read TGTGCCAGCAGAACACCGGACAGGGCGGAATTCACCTTC.